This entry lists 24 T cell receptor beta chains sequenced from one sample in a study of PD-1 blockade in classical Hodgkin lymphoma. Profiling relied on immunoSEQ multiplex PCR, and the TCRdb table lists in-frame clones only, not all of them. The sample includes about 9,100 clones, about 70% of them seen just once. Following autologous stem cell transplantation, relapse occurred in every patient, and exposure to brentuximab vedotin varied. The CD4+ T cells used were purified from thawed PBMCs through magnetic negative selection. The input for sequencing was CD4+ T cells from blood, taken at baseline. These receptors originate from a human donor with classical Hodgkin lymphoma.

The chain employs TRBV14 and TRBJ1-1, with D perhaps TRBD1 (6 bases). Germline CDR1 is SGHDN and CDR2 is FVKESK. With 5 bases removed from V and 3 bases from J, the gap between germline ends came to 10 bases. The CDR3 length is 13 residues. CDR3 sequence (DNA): TGTGCCAGCAGCTTACAGGGATACACTGAAGCTTTCTTT. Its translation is CASSLQGYTEAFF.

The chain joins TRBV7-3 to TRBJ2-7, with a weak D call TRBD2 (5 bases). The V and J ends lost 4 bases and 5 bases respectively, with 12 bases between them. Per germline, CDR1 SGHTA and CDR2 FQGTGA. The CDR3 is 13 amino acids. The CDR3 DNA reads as TGTGCCAGCAGCTCCCCGAGGCGGGACGAGCAGTACTTC. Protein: CASSSPRRDEQYF.

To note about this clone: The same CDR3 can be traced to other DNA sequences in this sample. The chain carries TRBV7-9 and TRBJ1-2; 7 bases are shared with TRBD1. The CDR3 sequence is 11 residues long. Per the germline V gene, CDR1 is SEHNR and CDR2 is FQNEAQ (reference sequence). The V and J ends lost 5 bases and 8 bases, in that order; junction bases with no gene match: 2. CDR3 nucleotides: TGTGCCAGCAGCCGACAGGGAGGCTACACCTTC. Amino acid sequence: CASSRQGGYTF.

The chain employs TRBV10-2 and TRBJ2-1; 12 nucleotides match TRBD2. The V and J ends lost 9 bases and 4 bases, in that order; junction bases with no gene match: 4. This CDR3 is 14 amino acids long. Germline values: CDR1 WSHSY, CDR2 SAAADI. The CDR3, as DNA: TGCGCCAGTTCCGGGACTAGCGGGTACAATGAGCAGTTCTTC. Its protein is CASSGTSGYNEQFF.

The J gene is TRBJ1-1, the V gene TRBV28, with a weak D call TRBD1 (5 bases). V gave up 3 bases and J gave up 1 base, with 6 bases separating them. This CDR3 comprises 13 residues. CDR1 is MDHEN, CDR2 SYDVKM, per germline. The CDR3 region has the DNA TGTGCCAGCAGTTTGCAGGGGAACACTGAAGCTTTCTTT. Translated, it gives CASSLQGNTEAFF.

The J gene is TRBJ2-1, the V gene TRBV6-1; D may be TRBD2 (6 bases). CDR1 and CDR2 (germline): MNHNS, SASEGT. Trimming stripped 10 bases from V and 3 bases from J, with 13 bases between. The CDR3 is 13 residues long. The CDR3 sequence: CAMRDGLYNEQFF. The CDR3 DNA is TGTGCCATGCGGGACGGCCTCTACAATGAGCAGTTCTTC.

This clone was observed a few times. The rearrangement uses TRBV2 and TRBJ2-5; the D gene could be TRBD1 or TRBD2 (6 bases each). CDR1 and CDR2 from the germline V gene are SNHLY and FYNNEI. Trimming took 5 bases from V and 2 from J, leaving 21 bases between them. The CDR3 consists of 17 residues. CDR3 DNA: TGTGCCAGCAGTCCGTGGGGGGTTAACAGGGAACAAGAGACCCAGTACTTC. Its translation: CASSPWGVNREQETQYF.

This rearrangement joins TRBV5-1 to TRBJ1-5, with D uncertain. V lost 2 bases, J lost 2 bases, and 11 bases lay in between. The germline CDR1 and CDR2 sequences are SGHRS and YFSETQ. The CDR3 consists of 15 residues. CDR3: CASSFDGAGNQPQHF. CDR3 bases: TGCGCCAGCAGCTTTGACGGAGCCGGCAATCAGCCCCAGCATTTT.

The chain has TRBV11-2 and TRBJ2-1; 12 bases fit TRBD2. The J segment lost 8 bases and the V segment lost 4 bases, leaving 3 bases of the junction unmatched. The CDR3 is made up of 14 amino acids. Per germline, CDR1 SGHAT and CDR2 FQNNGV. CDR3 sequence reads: CASSYGTSGYEQFF. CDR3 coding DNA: TGTGCCAGCAGCTATGGGACTAGCGGGTATGAGCAGTTCTTC.

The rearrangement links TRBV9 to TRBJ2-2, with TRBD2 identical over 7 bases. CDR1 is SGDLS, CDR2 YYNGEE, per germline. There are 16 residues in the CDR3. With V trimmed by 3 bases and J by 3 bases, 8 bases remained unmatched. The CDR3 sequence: CASSGGLAGYTGELFF. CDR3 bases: TGTGCCAGCAGCGGCGGGTTAGCGGGCTACACCGGGGAGCTGTTTTTT.

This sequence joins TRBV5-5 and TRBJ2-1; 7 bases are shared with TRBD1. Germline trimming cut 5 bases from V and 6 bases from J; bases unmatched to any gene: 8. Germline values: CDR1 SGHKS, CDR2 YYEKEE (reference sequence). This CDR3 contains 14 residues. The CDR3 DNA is TGTGCCAGCAGACAACGACAGGGAACCAATGAGCAGTTCTTC. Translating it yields CASRQRQGTNEQFF.

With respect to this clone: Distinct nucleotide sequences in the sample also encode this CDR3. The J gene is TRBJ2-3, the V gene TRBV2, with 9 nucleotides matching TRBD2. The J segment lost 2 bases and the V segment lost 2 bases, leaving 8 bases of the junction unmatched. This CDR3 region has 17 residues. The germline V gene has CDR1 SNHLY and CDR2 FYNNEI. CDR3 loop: CASSERLAGDFTDTQYF. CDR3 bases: TGTGCCAGCAGTGAAAGGTTAGCGGGGGACTTCACAGATACGCAGTATTTT.

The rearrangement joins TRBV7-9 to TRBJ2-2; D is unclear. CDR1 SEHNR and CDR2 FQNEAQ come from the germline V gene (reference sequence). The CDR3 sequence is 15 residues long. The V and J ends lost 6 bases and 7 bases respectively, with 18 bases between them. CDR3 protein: CASSYPARVVGELFF. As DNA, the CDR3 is TGTGCCAGCAGTTATCCGGCTAGGGTCGTCGGGGAGCTGTTTTTT.

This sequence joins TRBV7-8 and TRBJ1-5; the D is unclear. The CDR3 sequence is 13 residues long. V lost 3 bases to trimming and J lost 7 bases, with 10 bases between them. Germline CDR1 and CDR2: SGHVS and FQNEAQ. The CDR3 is CASSLEGWQPQHF. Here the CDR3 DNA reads TGTGCCAGCAGCTTGGAGGGCTGGCAGCCCCAGCATTTT.

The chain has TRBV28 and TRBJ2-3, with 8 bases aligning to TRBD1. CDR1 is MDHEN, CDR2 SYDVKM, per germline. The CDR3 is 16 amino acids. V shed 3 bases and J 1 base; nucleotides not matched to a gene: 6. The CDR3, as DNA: TGTGCCAGCAGTTTTCGTCAGGGACAGGGCACAGATACGCAGTATTTT. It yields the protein CASSFRQGQGTDTQYF.

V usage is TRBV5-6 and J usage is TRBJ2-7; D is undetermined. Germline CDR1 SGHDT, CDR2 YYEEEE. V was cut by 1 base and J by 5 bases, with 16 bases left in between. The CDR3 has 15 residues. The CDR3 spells CASSLSGWGLNEQYF. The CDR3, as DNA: TGTGCCAGCAGCTTGAGTGGCTGGGGTTTAAACGAGCAGTACTTC.

CDR3 DNA: TGTGCCAGCAGTTCAGGGGAACGGAATAGCTCTGGGGCCAACGTCCTGACTTTC. Protein: CASSSGERNSSGANVLTF. The chain employs TRBV28 and TRBJ2-6; TRBD1 might be the D (6 bases). The CDR3 is made up of 18 amino acids. V was shortened by 4 bases and J by 0 bases, with 16 bases between the two germline ends. Germline values: CDR1 MDHEN, CDR2 SYDVKM.

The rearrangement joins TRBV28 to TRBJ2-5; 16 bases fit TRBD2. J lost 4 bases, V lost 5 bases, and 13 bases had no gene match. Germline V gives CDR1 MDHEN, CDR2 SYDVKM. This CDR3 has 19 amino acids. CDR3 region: CASSLRGLAGGFFGETQYF. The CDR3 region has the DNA TGTGCCAGCAGTCTACGGGGACTAGCGGGAGGGTTCTTTGGAGAGACCCAGTACTTC.

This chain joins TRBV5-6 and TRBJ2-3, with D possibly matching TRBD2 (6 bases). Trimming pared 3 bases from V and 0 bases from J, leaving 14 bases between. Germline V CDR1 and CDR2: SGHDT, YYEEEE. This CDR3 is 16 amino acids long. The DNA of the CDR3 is TGTGCCAGCAGCTCCCTCGGGAGCGGGAGCACAGATACGCAGTATTTT. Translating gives CASSSLGSGSTDTQYF.

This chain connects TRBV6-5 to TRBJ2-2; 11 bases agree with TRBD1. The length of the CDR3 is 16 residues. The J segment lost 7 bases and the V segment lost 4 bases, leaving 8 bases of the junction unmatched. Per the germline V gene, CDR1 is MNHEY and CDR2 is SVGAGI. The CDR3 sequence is CASSSPGQGASGELFF. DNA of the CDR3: TGTGCCAGCAGTTCACCCGGACAGGGGGCTAGCGGGGAGCTGTTTTTT.

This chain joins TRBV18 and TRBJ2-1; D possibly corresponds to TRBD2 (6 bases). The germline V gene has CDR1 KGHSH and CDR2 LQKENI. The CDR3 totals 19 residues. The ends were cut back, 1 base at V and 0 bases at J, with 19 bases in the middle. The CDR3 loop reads CASSPRASAHVSSYNEQFF. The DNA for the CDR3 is TGTGCCAGCTCACCACGGGCTAGCGCTCACGTAAGCTCCTACAATGAGCAGTTCTTC.

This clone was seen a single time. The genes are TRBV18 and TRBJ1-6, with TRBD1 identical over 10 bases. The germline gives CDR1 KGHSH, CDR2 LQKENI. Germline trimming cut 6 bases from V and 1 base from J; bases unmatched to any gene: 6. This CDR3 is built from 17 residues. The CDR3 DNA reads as TGTGCCAGCTCCCCTGTGGGACAGGGGTCCTATAATTCACCCCTCCACTTT. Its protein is CASSPVGQGSYNSPLHF.

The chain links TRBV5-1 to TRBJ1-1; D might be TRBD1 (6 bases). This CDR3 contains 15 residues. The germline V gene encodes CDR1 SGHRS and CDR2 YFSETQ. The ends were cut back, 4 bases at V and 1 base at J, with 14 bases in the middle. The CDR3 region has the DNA TGCGCCAGCAGCCTGCTAGGGGGGGAGAACACTGAAGCTTTCTTT. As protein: CASSLLGGENTEAFF.

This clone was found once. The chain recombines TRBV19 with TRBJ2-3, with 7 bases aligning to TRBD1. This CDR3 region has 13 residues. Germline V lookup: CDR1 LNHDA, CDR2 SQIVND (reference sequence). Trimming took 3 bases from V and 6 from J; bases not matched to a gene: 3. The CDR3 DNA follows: TGTGCCAGTAGTATTACAGGGGACGATACGCAGTATTTT. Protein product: CASSITGDDTQYF.